The T cell receptor beta chain described here comes from a study of blood T cells in healthy people across ages. Overall study findings and caveats: Long-lived donors carried more naive CD4+ cells and greater diversity than aged donors.

Those donating, healthy Caucasian individuals from Russia, were aged about 6 to 100. Looked up from germline, CDR1 is LNHDA and CDR2 is SQIVND (reference sequence). The CDR3 loop spans 17 amino acids. The trim removed 6 bases at V and 0 bases at J, leaving 10 bases unmatched. The second PCR ran about 6 to 11 cycles with a sample-barcoded 5' primer and J-beta primers. Using its own MiXCR run on the 5' RACE reads, TCRdb lists one record per CDR3 protein. The sample carries 650,000 or so distinct CDR3 sequences, 52% recorded once. In this sample, this clonotype turned up a few times. Antigen: not known. The source material was blood. This rearrangement joins TRBV19 to TRBJ2-1, with 8 bases that match TRBD2. The TCR originated in an elderly woman in good health. The CDR3 loop reads CASRGGAGGPSYNEQFF. The CDR3 nucleotides are TGTGCCAGTAGAGGGGGGGCGGGGGGACCCTCCTACAATGAGCAGTTCTTC.